This entry is about one T cell receptor beta chain. Its antigen is still unknown. No quality values exist for individual bases; no much larger clone is one base distant. The library was prepared using RACE. The instrument was a NextSeq 500. During library preparation, unique molecular identifiers were attached to individual cDNA molecules so that TCRs could be counted in a quantitative, reproducible way. Both TCR alpha and TCR beta chains were sequenced from each blood RNA sample. The authors' analysis ran thus. A median of roughly 100,000 TCRs per sample was observed, with a range of roughly 20,000 to 700,000. The Decombinator software suite was used to annotate V, J and CDR3 in the TCR reads. Every sample was subsampled to the same number of TCRs (28,000) for the PS versus PT1 abundance plots. TCRs were defined as expanded if absent before sensitization and observed at least eight times at the 2-week time point. Clones were called with MiXCR by TCRdb after fastp trimmed the public reads at Q25, and only in-frame beta chains were retained. Rows with one shared CDR3 protein collapse into an entry with the most common genes and DNA. It is TCRdb's table, rather than the study itself, that gives the V and J calls and clone size. This sample gives some 90,000 distinct CDR3 sequences in total; roughly 11% of them show up just once. 2.5% to 3.5% of the sample is held by the ten biggest clonotypes.

The CDR3 measures 12 amino acids from cysteine to phenylalanine. Just CDR3 DNA is preserved here, 36 bases in frame from base 1. CDR1 and CDR2 are drawn from the germline V gene: SQVTM, ANQGSEA. The junction carries 13 bases between V and J, which are trimmed by 5 bases and 6 bases respectively. The time point label on this specimen signifies: patch test 2, 6 weeks after DPC sensitization. The treatment or condition tag for this specimen amounts to: therapeutic diphenylcyclopropenone sensitization with weekly scalp DPC. At every patch-test visit, the blood draw took place before the patch test was put on. Patients were eligible if aged 18 to 70, diagnosed with alopecia and judged suitable for DPC therapy, and pregnant patients were excluded. Total RNA was isolated from unfractionated whole blood collected in Tempus Blood RNA tubes. These data are taken from a study of human T cells and chemical hapten exposure (TCRdb year 2021). Regarding the complete study: For sensitization, 2% DPC in acetone was applied to a roughly 2 cm by roughly 2 cm area of upper inner arm skin. Most of the patients in the cohort were female, and the cohort covered alopecia areata with under or over 50% scalp involvement, alopecia totalis and alopecia universalis. This study followed changes in the peripheral blood TCR repertoire in vivo during primary and secondary sensitization of alopecia patients to the hapten diphenylcyclopropenone (DPC). Patch testing was done on the upper back using Finn chambers containing 0.01% DPC, and results were scored after 6 days according to International Contact Dermatitis Research Group standards. Blood for TCR sequencing was provided by twenty-nine alopecia patients at one to four time points (pre-sensitization, 2, 6 and 24 weeks). Blood samples were taken from patients before sensitization (week 0) and at 2, 6 and about 24 weeks after DPC sensitization. The libraries were sequenced as a pool, and the TCR yield per sample differed mostly because of small variations in library volumes within the pool. Throughout the approximately 25-week study period, patients were also given weekly therapeutic DPC doses on the scalp.

The paper's findings and limits, for the study overall: Patch test score was positively correlated with the number of PT1 expanded TCRs, with significance at thresholds 8, 16 and 32 but not at 4. DPC sensitization did not change how many TCRs were above 1 in 1000 frequency, and no evidence was found of alterations in global repertoire structure. After repeated subsampling, changes were observed in the strength of the expansion versus patch-test correlation and in the threshold at which the correlation became significant. Compared with pre-sensitization or healthy control sets, expanded TCRs formed significantly more large CDR3 similarity clusters, which is consistent with antigen-driven responses. Alopecia, a presumed autoimmune disease, was present in all patients, so the immune response of the patients might differ from that of healthy individuals.

The receptor chain draws on TRBV29-1 and TRBJ1-2, with the D gene uncertain. This specimen consisted of whole blood, obtained in connection with sensitization to the hapten diphenylcyclopropenone (DPC). The clonotype originates from a woman in her forties with alopecia areata. Some clones in this sample may be carry-over from other donors' samples. In nucleotide form, the sequence is TGCAGCGTTAGACGCTCGACCCATGGCTACACCTTC. Its translation reads: CSVRRSTHGYTF. This CDR3, with the reference TRBV29-1 and TRBJ1-2 proteins standing in past its ends, gives the full variable domain SAVISQKPSRDICQRGTSLTIQCQVDSQVTMMFWYRQQPGQSLTLIATANQGSEATYESGFVIDKFPISRPNLTFSTLTVSNMSPEDSSIYLCSVRRSTHGYTFGSGTRLTVV.